Listed here are 27 T cell receptor beta chains from one sample, sequenced in a study of lymphopenia after photon versus proton radiotherapy. Produced via immunoSEQ multiplex PCR; TCRdb's table is partial and in-frame only. The table lists under 20,000 clones, 80% to 95% of them singletons. Material: peripheral blood, obtained from a patient treated with photon-based radiotherapy. These receptors were collected from a man aged 55 to 69 with pancreatic cancer.

The chain carries TRBV5-1 and TRBJ1-1, with D possibly being TRBD1 (5 bases). Trimming left V 2 bases short and J 4 bases short, with 33 bases between. The CDR3 has 21 residues. Per the germline V gene, CDR1 is SGHRS and CDR2 is YFSETQ. CDR3 sequence reads: CASSFPGEGTQSRLGTTEAFF. The CDR3 DNA reads TGCGCCAGCAGCTTCCCCGGGGAGGGGACGCAGAGTCGCCTCGGTACCACTGAAGCTTTCTTT.

This clone was seen just once. The chain links TRBV7-2 to TRBJ1-4, with a possible D match to TRBD1 (6 bases). V lost 5 bases, J lost 7 bases, and 17 bases lay in between. Germline lookup yields CDR1 SGHTA and CDR2 FQGNSA. CDR3 length: 15 residues. The CDR3 loop reads CASSLDGGLVEKLFF. The CDR3 nucleotides are TGTGCCAGCAGCCTAGACGGGGGGCTGGTTGAAAAACTGTTTTTT.

This clone was counted a single time. V is TRBV6-5 and J is TRBJ2-7; D is perhaps TRBD2 (7 bases). V gave up 1 base and J gave up 1 base, with 11 bases separating them. Germline V gene sequence: CDR1 MNHEY, CDR2 SVGAGI. The CDR3 totals 15 residues. The DNA of the CDR3 is TGTGCCAGCAGTTACTGGCGGGGGCCGTCCTACGAGCAGTACTTC. It is translated as CASSYWRGPSYEQYF.

The J gene is TRBJ2-2, the V gene TRBV29-1; D assignment may be TRBD1 or TRBD2 (7 bases each). This CDR3 is built from 12 residues. The V end was cut by 6 bases, the J end by 7 bases, with 12 bases between. Germline V gene lookup returns CDR1 SQVTM and CDR2 ANQGSEA. The CDR3 is CSVDREGGELFF. CDR3 nucleotide sequence: TGCAGCGTCGACAGGGAGGGCGGGGAGCTGTTTTTT.

The CDR3 region is CASSYHRDSYEQYF. The CDR3 DNA follows: TGTGCCAGCAGTTATCACAGGGACTCCTACGAGCAGTACTTC. The rearrangement uses TRBV6-5 and TRBJ2-7; a possible D gene is TRBD1 (6 bases). Germline V gene lookup returns CDR1 MNHEY and CDR2 SVGAGI. Trimming left V 3 bases short and J 0 bases short, with 9 bases between. The CDR3 is made up of 14 amino acids.

This chain joins TRBV7-9 and TRBJ2-1, with TRBD1 as a possible D gene (6 bases). From germline, CDR1 is SEHNR and CDR2 FQNEAQ (reference sequence). V lost 3 bases to trimming and J lost 9 bases, with 18 bases between them. This CDR3 contains 15 residues. The CDR3 nucleotides are TGTGCCAGCAGCTTGAGTGAGTGGGGGCAGGTTGAGCAGTTCTTC. This sequence encodes CASSLSEWGQVEQFF.

The chain links TRBV19 to TRBJ2-1, with D possibly matching TRBD1 (5 bases). CDR1 is LNHDA, CDR2 SQIVND, per germline (reference sequence). The ends were cut back, 0 bases at V and 4 bases at J, with 10 bases in the middle. The CDR3 covers 15 residues. CDR3: CASSIEVREYNEQFF. The CDR3 DNA is TGTGCCAGTAGTATAGAAGTCAGGGAATACAATGAGCAGTTCTTC.

V is TRBV6-1 and J is TRBJ2-1, with D possibly TRBD2 on 5 matching bases. From germline, CDR1 is MNHNS and CDR2 SASEGT. CDR3 length equals 16 residues. Trimming pared 0 bases from V and 0 bases from J, leaving 9 bases between. For the CDR3, the DNA is TGTGCCAGCAGTGAAGCGAGGGCTGACTCCTACAATGAGCAGTTCTTC. Amino acid sequence: CASSEARADSYNEQFF.

The chain couples TRBV19 to TRBJ2-3, with D perhaps TRBD1 (5 bases). The CDR3 spans 14 residues. With 8 bases removed from V and 0 bases from J, the gap between germline ends came to 12 bases. The germline gives CDR1 LNHDA, CDR2 SQIVND (reference sequence). CDR3 region: CASDPGSSTDTQYF. CDR3 in DNA: TGTGCCAGTGACCCAGGGTCTAGCACAGATACGCAGTATTTT.

The chain has TRBV7-2 and TRBJ2-2, with D hard to call. Germline V gene data show CDR1 as SGHTA and CDR2 as FQGNSA. The CDR3 has 13 amino acids. Trimming removed 2 bases from V and 4 bases from J, with 5 bases in between. The DNA of the CDR3 is TGTGCCAGCAGCTTACGTATCACCGGGGAGCTGTTTTTT. This translates into CASSLRITGELFF.

This chain connects TRBV6-5 to TRBJ2-7, with 8 nucleotides matching TRBD2. This CDR3 comprises 14 residues. V lost 5 bases to trimming and J lost 2 bases; unmatched junction nucleotides: 5. Germline-derived CDR1 and CDR2 are MNHEY and SVGAGI. CDR3 sequence (DNA): TGTGCCAGCAGTGAGGCGGGGGGCCCCTACGAGCAGTACTTC. Protein product: CASSEAGGPYEQYF.

The chain is built from TRBV7-9 and TRBJ2-5; 9 nucleotides align to TRBD1. The CDR3 contains 15 residues. Germline CDR1 SEHNR, CDR2 FQNEAQ (reference sequence). V dropped 7 bases and J dropped 1; count of bases not matched to a gene: 7. The CDR3 here is CASNPGQGPQETQYF. For the CDR3, the DNA is TGTGCCAGCAACCCGGGACAGGGCCCCCAAGAGACCCAGTACTTC.

In this sample, this clone turned up a few times. The chain uses TRBV7-6 and TRBJ1-2, with TRBD1 identical over 8 bases. V shed 4 bases, J shed 8 bases, and the junction held 12 bases outside the gene matches. The CDR3 is 15 residues long. Germline CDR1 reads SGHVS; CDR2 reads FNYEAQ. The CDR3 loop is CASSSKTGAPEGYTF. The CDR3 region has the DNA TGTGCCAGCAGCTCCAAGACAGGGGCTCCGGAAGGCTACACCTTC.

The V gene is TRBV7-2, the J gene TRBJ2-7; 14 bases align to TRBD2. This CDR3 region has 16 residues. The V gene's germline CDR1 is SGHTA and CDR2 FQGNSA. V lost 5 bases to trimming and J lost 1 base; unmatched junction nucleotides: 4. The CDR3 sequence: CASSARTSGGSYEQYF. DNA of the CDR3: TGTGCCAGCAGCGCCCGGACTAGCGGGGGGTCCTACGAGCAGTACTTC.

This clone was seen a single time. The chain combines TRBV5-5 with TRBJ1-2; possible D gene TRBD1, 5 bases. This CDR3 region has 19 residues. The germline V gene has CDR1 SGHKS and CDR2 YYEKEE (reference sequence). The V end was cut by 0 bases, the J end by 0 bases, with 21 bases between. This CDR3 reads CASSLGGGVPRKSNYGYTF. CDR3 DNA: TGTGCCAGCAGCTTGGGGGGCGGCGTACCCCGAAAATCTAACTATGGCTACACCTTC. Full variable domain (rest looked up from reference TRBV5-5 and TRBJ1-2): DAGVTQSPTHLIKTRGQQVTLRCSPISGHKSVSWYQQVLGQGPQFIFQYYEKEERGRGNFPDRFSARQFPNYSSELNVNALLLGDSALYLCASSLGGGVPRKSNYGYTFGSGTRLTVV.

V gene TRBV7-9 combines with J gene TRBJ1-1; 9 positions match TRBD1. The V and J ends lost 5 bases and 8 bases, in that order; junction bases with no gene match: 0. The CDR3 spans 11 residues. Germline CDR1 SEHNR, CDR2 FQNEAQ (reference sequence). The CDR3 loop is CASSGTGEAFF. The CDR3 nucleotides read TGTGCCAGCAGCGGGACAGGGGAAGCTTTCTTT.

The chain carries TRBV7-9 and TRBJ2-3; the match to TRBD2 covers 11 bases. The ends lost 6 bases at V and 2 bases at J; junction bases unmatched: 7. The CDR3 is made up of 16 amino acids. In germline, CDR1 is SEHNR, CDR2 FQNEAQ (reference sequence). CDR3 sequence (DNA): TGTGCCAGCAGGGAGGGACTAGCGGAGAACACAGATACGCAGTATTTT. It translates to CASREGLAENTDTQYF.

This chain uses TRBV5-1 with TRBJ1-4; D is possibly TRBD1 (5 bases). CDR3 length equals 14 residues. Trimming removed 4 bases from V and 8 bases from J, with 15 bases in between. Germline V gene data show CDR1 as SGHRS and CDR2 as YFSETQ. The CDR3 loop is CASSVWGDGEKLFF. The CDR3 DNA is TGCGCCAGCAGCGTTTGGGGGGATGGGGAAAAACTGTTTTTT. Full variable domain (outside the CDR3, taken from reference TRBV5-1 and TRBJ1-4): KAGVTQTPRYLIKTRGQQVTLSCSPISGHRSVSWYQQTPGQGLQFLFEYFSETQRNKGNFPGRFSGRQFSNSRSEMNVSTLELGDSALYLCASSVWGDGEKLFFGSGTQLSVL.

The chain has TRBV15 and TRBJ2-7, with 8 bases fitting TRBD1. The CDR3 spans 17 residues. Per germline, CDR1 LNHNV and CDR2 YYDKDF (reference sequence). V trimming: 0 bases; J trimming: 2 bases; junction bases outside the gene matches: 9. Here the CDR3 DNA reads TGTGCCACCAGCAGAGACTACTCCGGGACAGGCGCCTACGAGCAGTACTTC. It yields the protein CATSRDYSGTGAYEQYF.

The rearrangement uses TRBV7-9 and TRBJ2-2, with D unclear. V was clipped by 2 bases and J by 4 bases, with 5 bases between them. Per germline, CDR1 SEHNR and CDR2 FQNEAQ (reference sequence). The CDR3 is 13 residues long. CDR3 coding DNA: TGTGCCAGCAGCTTAAAAGTCACCGGGGAGCTGTTTTTT. Translating gives CASSLKVTGELFF.

This chain connects TRBV19 to TRBJ2-7; 9 bases are a match to TRBD2. The V segment lost 5 bases and the J segment 2 bases; nucleotides outside the gene matches: 7. Germline V lookup: CDR1 LNHDA, CDR2 SQIVND (reference sequence). The CDR3 contains 15 residues. CDR3 in amino acids: CASSFSGGTPYEQYF. In DNA form, the CDR3 reads TGTGCCAGTAGTTTTAGCGGGGGCACTCCCTACGAGCAGTACTTC.

This chain joins TRBV7-9 and TRBJ2-7; possible D gene TRBD1, 5 bases. This CDR3 is 15 amino acids long. V lost 1 base and J 4 bases, leaving 14 bases between the germline ends. Germline-derived CDR1 and CDR2 are SEHNR and FQNEAQ (reference sequence). This chain's CDR3 is CASSLVTGGIYEQYF. The CDR3 DNA sequence: TGTGCCAGCAGCTTAGTCACAGGTGGGATTTACGAGCAGTACTTC.

This chain joins TRBV27 and TRBJ1-6; D remains unclear. Trimming took off 2 bases at V and 10 bases at J, with 15 bases between the two ends. Germline-derived CDR1 and CDR2 are MNHEY and SMNVEV (reference sequence). The CDR3 is 15 amino acids. The CDR3 bases are TGTGCCAGCAGTTTAGGTGCTAATTTATACTCACCCCTCCACTTT. Protein sequence: CASSLGANLYSPLHF.

The CDR3 sequence is CASSLPGVPETQYF. The CDR3 DNA sequence: TGTGCCAGCAGCCTACCCGGGGTTCCGGAGACCCAGTACTTC. V is TRBV6-5 and J is TRBJ2-5; TRBD2 is a possible D gene (5 bases). The CDR3 length is 14 residues. The ends were cut back, 6 bases at V and 5 bases at J, with 16 bases in the middle. CDR1 MNHEY and CDR2 SVGAGI come from the germline V gene.

The chain uses TRBV4-2 and TRBJ1-2; 8 bases line up with TRBD1. Germline V gene data show CDR1 as LGHNA and CDR2 as YNFKEQ. This CDR3 is built from 16 residues. The V segment lost 1 base and the J segment 2 bases; nucleotides outside the gene matches: 6. This CDR3 reads CASSQVHTGGNYGYTF. The CDR3 DNA reads TGTGCCAGCAGCCAAGTTCATACAGGGGGAAACTATGGCTACACCTTC.

This clone has only one observation. The V gene is TRBV2, the J gene TRBJ1-1, with D perhaps TRBD1 (6 bases). CDR3 length equals 13 residues. Germline assignment: CDR1 SNHLY and CDR2 FYNNEI. Trimming cost V 4 bases and J 7 bases, with 13 bases left between them. This chain's CDR3 is CASSASGGLEAFF. In nucleotides, the CDR3 is TGTGCCAGCAGTGCCTCCGGGGGCCTTGAAGCTTTCTTT.

This chain links TRBV10-3 with TRBJ1-6, with TRBD1 matching over 7 bases. Germline lookup yields CDR1 ENHRY and CDR2 SYGVKD. The V and J ends lost 6 bases and 1 base, in that order; junction bases with no gene match: 3. CDR3 length: 15 residues. The CDR3 sequence: CAISTTGSYNSPLHF. As DNA, the CDR3 is TGTGCCATCAGCACGACAGGGTCCTATAATTCACCCCTCCACTTT.